This T cell receptor beta chain was found in a study of a mutant IDH1 vaccine in newly diagnosed glioma. This table comes from immunoSEQ multiplex PCR, and its TCRdb copy is limited to in-frame clones, with some not included. The sample has more than 55,000 clones; roughly three quarters are singletons. The CDR3 is 15 amino acids. V trimming: 5 bases; J trimming: 10 bases; junction bases outside the gene matches: 14. Germline-derived CDR1 and CDR2 are MNHEY and SMNVEV (reference sequence). The time point is: week 23, last vaccination. Every single dose of the vaccine, 300 ug of mutant IDH1 20-mer peptide, came with topical imiquimod. With respect to this clone: The antigen is not known.

The chain recombines TRBV27 with TRBJ2-3; 8 bases fit TRBD1. Specimen: PBMCs, collected from a glioma patient whose treatment included an IDH1 peptide vaccine. This receptor was identified in a middle-aged woman with glioma. Some clones in this sample may be carry-over from other donors' samples. In DNA, the CDR3 is TGTGCCAGCAGTCGGGCAGGGGGCGAATCCCGACCGCAGTATTTT. Residues: CASSRAGGESRPQYF.